This T cell receptor beta chain was sequenced for a study of T cells in Graves' hyperthyroidism and ophthalmopathy. This clonotype was recorded a few times. Its target is unknown. One base away lies a much larger clone, so this may be a sequencing read error. Investigators excluded patients with uncontrolled infection, other autoimmune disease, pregnancy or lactation. Whole-study findings and limits: Blood also carried most thyroid clonotypes expanded above 0.001.

RNA transcripts yielded amplified TCR beta CDR3 regions. RT-PCR in the first round (using the HTBI primer set) targeted the TCR CDR3. TCRdb used MiXCR to reprocess the multiplex PCR reads, holding one entry per CDR3 protein. The profile shows 550,000 to 800,000 distinct CDR3 sequences, about 18% of them singletons. Between the trimmed V and J ends, which lost 0 bases and 1 base, there was a span of 6 bases. The CDR3 is made up of 13 amino acids. Germline CDR1 and CDR2: GTSNPN and SVGIG (reference sequence). The specimen sequenced was blood. The sequence was collected from a man in his forties or fifties with Graves' hyperthyroidism. This chain connects TRBV30 to TRBJ1-1, with D unclear. The chain's CDR3 is CAWSVHGNTEAFF. DNA for the CDR3: TGTGCCTGGAGTGTACATGGGAACACTGAAGCTTTCTTT.